The T cell receptor (beta chain) described here comes from a study of T cells in Graves' hyperthyroidism and ophthalmopathy. The overall study: Peripheral blood specimens were obtained at initial diagnosis, prior to any treatment.

CDR1 is MNHEY, CDR2 SMNVEV, per germline (reference sequence). V dropped 10 bases and J dropped 0 bases, with 15 bases sitting between them. The length of the CDR3 is 15 residues. Template material for amplifying TCR beta CDR3 regions consisted of RNA transcripts. Carried out on the TCR CDR3, a first-round RT-PCR used the HTBI primer set. Via MiXCR, TCRdb re-called the multiplex PCR reads, giving one row per CDR3 protein. Seen here are 350,000 or so distinct CDR3 sequences, about 18% observed once, and the top ten hold about a third. This clonotype has at least ten counts. The sample of blood was obtained at first hyperthyroidism diagnosis (before any ophthalmopathy symptoms). The PBMCs were sourced from fresh peripheral blood (about 9.7 ml).

V gene TRBV27 combines with J gene TRBJ2-2; perhaps TRBD2 as D (5 bases). The sequence was collected from a woman aged 30 to 39 with Graves' hyperthyroidism that later progressed to Graves' ophthalmopathy. The specimen sequenced was blood. The CDR3 is CATERSGANTGELFF. CDR3 bases: TGTGCCACCGAACGAAGCGGCGCGAACACCGGGGAGCTGTTTTTT.